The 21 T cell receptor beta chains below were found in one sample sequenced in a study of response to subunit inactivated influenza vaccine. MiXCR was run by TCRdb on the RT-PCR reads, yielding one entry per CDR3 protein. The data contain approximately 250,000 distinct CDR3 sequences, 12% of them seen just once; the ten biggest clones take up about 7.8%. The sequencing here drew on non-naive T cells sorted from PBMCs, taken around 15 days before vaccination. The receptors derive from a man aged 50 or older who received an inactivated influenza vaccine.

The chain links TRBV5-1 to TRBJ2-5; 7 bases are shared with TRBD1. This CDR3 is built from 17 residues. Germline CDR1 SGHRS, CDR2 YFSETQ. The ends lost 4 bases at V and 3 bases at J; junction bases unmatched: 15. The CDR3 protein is CASSRDSTGAGEETQYF. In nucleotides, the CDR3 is TGCGCCAGCAGCAGAGACTCCACAGGGGCGGGTGAAGAGACCCAGTACTTC.

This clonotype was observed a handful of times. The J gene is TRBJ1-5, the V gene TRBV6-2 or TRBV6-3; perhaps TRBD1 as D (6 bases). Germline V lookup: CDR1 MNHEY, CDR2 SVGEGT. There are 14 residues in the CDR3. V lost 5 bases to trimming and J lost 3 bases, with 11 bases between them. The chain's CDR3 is CASSADRYNQPQHF. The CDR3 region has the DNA TGTGCCAGCAGTGCGGACAGATACAATCAGCCCCAGCATTTT.

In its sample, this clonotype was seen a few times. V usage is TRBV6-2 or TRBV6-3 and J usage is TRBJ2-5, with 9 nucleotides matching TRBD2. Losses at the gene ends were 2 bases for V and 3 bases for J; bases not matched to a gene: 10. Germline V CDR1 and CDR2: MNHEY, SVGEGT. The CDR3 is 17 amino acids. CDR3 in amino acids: CASSYLLGGGDEETQYF. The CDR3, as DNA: TGTGCCAGCAGTTACCTCTTGGGCGGGGGGGATGAAGAGACCCAGTACTTC.

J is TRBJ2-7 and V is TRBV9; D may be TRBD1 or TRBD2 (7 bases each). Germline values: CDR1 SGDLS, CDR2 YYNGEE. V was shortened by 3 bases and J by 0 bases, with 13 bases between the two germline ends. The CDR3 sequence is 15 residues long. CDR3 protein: CASSERDSNSYEQYF. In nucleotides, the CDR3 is TGTGCCAGCAGCGAGCGGGACAGCAACTCCTACGAGCAGTACTTC.

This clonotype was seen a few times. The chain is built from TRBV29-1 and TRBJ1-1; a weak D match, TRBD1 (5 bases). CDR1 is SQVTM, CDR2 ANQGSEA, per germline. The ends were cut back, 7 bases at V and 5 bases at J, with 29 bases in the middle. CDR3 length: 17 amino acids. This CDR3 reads CSAGDLKPGDPRTEAFF. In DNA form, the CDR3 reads TGCAGCGCCGGAGACCTGAAACCGGGGGACCCCAGGACTGAAGCTTTCTTT. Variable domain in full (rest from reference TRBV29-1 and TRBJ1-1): SAVISQKPSRDICQRGTSLTIQCQVDSQVTMMFWYRQQPGQSLTLIATANQGSEATYESGFVIDKFPISRPNLTFSTLTVSNMSPEDSSIYLCSAGDLKPGDPRTEAFFGQGTRLTVV.

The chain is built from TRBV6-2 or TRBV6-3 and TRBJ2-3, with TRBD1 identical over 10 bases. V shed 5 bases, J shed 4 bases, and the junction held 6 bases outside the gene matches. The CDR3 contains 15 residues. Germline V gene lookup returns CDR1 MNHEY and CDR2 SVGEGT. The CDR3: CASSRQGARADTQYF. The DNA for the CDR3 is TGTGCCAGCAGTAGACAGGGGGCTCGGGCAGATACGCAGTATTTT.

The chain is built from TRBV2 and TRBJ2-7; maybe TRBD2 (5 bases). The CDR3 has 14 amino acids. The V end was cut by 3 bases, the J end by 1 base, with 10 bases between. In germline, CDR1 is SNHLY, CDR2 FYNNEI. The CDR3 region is CASSDLLASYEQYF. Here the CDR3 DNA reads TGTGCCAGCAGTGATCTCCTAGCTTCCTACGAGCAGTACTTC.

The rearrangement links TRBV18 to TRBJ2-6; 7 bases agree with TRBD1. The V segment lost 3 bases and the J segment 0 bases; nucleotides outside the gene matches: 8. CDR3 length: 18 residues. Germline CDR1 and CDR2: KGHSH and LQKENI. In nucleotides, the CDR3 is TGTGCCAGCTCACCTCCGGGACAGAGAATCTCTGGGGCCAACGTCCTGACTTTC. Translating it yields CASSPPGQRISGANVLTF.

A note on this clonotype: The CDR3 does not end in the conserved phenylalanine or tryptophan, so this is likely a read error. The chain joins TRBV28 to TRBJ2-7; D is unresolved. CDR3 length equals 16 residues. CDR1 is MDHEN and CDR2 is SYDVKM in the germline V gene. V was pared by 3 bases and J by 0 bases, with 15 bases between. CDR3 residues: CASSFMGSGVSYEQYI. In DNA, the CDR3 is TGTGCCAGCAGTTTTATGGGATCAGGAGTCTCCTACGAGCAGTACATC.

For the CDR3, the DNA is TGTGCCAGCAGTGACAGGGAGTATTCACCCCTCCACTTT. This sequence encodes CASSDREYSPLHF. The chain combines TRBV2 with TRBJ1-6, with D possibly matching TRBD1 (5 bases). Trimming took 3 bases from V and 8 from J, leaving 8 bases between them. Per the germline V gene, CDR1 is SNHLY and CDR2 is FYNNEI. The CDR3 contains 13 residues.

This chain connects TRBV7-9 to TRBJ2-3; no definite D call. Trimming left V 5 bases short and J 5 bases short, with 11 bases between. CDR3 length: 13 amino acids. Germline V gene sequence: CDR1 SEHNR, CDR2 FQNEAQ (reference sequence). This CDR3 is CASSPSVEDTQYF. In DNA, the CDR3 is TGTGCCAGCAGCCCGTCTGTTGAAGATACGCAGTATTTT.

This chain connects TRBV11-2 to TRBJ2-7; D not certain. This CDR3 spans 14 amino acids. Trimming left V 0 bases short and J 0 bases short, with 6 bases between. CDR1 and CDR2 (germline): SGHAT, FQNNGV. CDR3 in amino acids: CASSLEPRSYEQYF. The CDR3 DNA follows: TGTGCCAGCAGCTTAGAACCACGCTCCTACGAGCAGTACTTC.

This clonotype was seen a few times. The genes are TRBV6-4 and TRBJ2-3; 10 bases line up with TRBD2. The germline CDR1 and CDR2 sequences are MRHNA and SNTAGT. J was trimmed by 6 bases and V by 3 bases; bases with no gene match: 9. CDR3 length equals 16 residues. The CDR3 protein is CASSESLAGVIDTQYF. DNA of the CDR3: TGTGCCAGCAGTGAGAGTCTAGCGGGAGTAATTGATACGCAGTATTTT.

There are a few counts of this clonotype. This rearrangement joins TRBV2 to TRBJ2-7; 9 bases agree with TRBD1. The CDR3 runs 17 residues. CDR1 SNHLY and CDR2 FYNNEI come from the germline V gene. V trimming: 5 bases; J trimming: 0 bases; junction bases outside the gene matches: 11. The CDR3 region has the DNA TGTGCCAGCAGTCGTCCCGGGACAGGGCCCAGCTCCTACGAGCAGTACTTC. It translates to CASSRPGTGPSSYEQYF.

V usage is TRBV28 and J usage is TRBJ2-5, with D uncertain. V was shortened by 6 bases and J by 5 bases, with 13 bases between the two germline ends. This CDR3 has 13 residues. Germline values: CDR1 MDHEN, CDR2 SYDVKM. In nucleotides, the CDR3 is TGTGCCAGCAGGCAGACGGTAGGCGAGACCCAGTACTTC. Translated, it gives CASRQTVGETQYF.

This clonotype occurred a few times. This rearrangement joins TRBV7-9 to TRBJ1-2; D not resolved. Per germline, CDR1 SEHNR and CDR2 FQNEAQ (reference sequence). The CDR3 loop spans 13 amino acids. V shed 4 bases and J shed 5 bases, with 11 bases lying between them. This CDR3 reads CASSSTALYGYTF. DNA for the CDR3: TGTGCCAGCAGCTCTACGGCCCTGTATGGCTACACCTTC. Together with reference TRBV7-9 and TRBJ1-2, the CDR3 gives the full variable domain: DTGVSQNPRHKITKRGQNVTFRCDPISEHNRLYWYRQTLGQGPEFLTYFQNEAQLEKSRLLSDRFSAERPKGSFSTLEIQRTEQGDSAMYLCASSSTALYGYTFGSGTRLTVV.

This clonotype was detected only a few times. The chain's CDR3 is CSARLGGLGNEQFF. The CDR3 DNA sequence: TGCAGTGCTAGACTAGGGGGGTTAGGGAATGAGCAGTTCTTC. This chain links TRBV20-1 with TRBJ2-1; D possibly uses TRBD1 or TRBD2 (6 bases each). The CDR3 totals 14 residues. Per the germline V gene, CDR1 is DFQATT and CDR2 is SNEGSKA (reference sequence). The V and J ends lost 2 bases and 7 bases respectively, with 15 bases between them.

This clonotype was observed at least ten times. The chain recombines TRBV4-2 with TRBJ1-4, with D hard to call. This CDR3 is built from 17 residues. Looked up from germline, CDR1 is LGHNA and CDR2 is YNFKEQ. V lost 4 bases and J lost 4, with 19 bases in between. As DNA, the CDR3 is TGTGCCAGCAGCCCGCGAGCGTTCGGCAGCTATAATGAAAAACTGTTTTTT. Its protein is CASSPRAFGSYNEKLFF.

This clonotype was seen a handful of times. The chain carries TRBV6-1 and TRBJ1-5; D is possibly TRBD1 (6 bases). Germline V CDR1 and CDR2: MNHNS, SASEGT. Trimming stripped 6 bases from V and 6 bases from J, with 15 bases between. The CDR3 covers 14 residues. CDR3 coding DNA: TGTGCCAGCAGCCAAGGGGGGGCACTTCAGCCCCAGCATTTT. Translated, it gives CASSQGGALQPQHF.

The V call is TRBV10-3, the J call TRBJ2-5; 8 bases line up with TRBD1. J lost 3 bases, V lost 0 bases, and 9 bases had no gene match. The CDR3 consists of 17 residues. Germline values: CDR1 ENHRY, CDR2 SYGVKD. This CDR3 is CAISESLDRVNKETQYF. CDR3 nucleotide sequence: TGTGCCATCAGTGAGTCGTTGGACAGGGTTAACAAAGAGACCCAGTACTTC.

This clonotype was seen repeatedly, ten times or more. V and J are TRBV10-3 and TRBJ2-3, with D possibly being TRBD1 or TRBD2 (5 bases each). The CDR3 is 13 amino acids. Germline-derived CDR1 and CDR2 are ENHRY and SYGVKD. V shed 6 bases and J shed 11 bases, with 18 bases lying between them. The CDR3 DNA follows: TGTGCCATCAGGGAAAGGGACCACCCTTGGCAGTATTTT. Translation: CAIRERDHPWQYF.